This TCR beta chain was captured in a study of blood T cell repertoires in COVID-19. This CDR3 contains 16 residues. Sequencing used immunoSEQ multiplex PCR; TCRdb keeps in-frame clones, though not all of them. The table records roughly 250,000 clones, about 85% of them present only once. The receptor was isolated from a man in his 60s who had recovered from COVID-19. The chain combines TRBV21-1 with TRBJ2-3; the D call TRBD2 from the table was never checked on the DNA. TRBV21-1 is listed as a pseudogene. The specimen was peripheral blood. Here the CDR3 reads CASSKEDPIETDTQYF. The CDR3 bases are TGTGCCAGCAGCAAAGAAGATCCAATAGAGACAGATACGCAGTATTTT.